The clone carrying this TCR beta chain was seen only a few times. Antigen specificity is unknown. 13 Jbeta primers and 60 Vbeta primers were used for the PCR. Method: immunoSEQ multiplex PCR; TCRdb's copy keeps in-frame clones and lacks some. The sample has about 130,000 clones, over 80% seen once. The record originates from a study of cytomegalovirus exposure and HLA in healthy donors. Study results and caveats: Beyond CMV serostatus, there was no information to go on about immune exposure. Accurate predictions that matched the HLA-A and HLA-B alleles of most subjects were reportedly made from TCR beta sequences.

The CDR3 loop spans 16 amino acids. V was trimmed by 4 bases and J by 2 bases, leaving 18 bases between them. Per the germline V gene, CDR1 is SGHNT and CDR2 is YYREEE (reference sequence). The rearrangement joins TRBV5-4 to TRBJ1-2; D gene uncertain. Specimen: PBMCs. The TCR sequence derives from a man between 18 and 29 years old in good health and CMV-seropositive. The CDR3 nucleotides read TGTGCCAGCAGCCCGAAACTTGAGGGAATGAACTATGGCTACACCTTC. It is translated as CASSPKLEGMNYGYTF.